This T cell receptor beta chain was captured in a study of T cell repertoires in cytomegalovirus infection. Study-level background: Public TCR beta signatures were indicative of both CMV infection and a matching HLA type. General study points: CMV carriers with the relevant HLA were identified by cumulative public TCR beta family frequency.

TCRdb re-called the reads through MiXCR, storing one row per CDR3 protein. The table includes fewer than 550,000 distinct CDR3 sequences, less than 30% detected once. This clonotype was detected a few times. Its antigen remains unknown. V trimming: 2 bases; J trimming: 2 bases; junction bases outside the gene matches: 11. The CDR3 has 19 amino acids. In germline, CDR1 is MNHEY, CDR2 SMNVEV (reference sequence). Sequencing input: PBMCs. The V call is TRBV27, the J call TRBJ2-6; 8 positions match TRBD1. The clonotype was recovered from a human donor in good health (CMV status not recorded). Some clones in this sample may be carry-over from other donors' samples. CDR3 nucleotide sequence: TGTGCCAGCAGTTTAGCCGGGACAGGAAAGTCCCCTGGGGCCAACGTCCTGACTTTC. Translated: CASSLAGTGKSPGANVLTF.